Each of the 14 T cell receptor beta chains below was sequenced from the same sample in a study of identical twins. TCRdb called the 5' RACE reads again in MiXCR, with one record for every CDR3 protein. The table has some 730,000 distinct CDR3 sequences, around a sixth seen once. This same sample was also taken into another study, of T cells expressing NK-cell markers.

Sequencing was performed on PBMCs. Every receptor here comes from a woman aged 18-30 years in good health.

The chain couples TRBV12-3 or TRBV12-4 to TRBJ1-2; 9 bases agree with TRBD1. With 6 bases clipped from V and 0 bases from J, the junction kept 11 bases outside the gene matches. There are 17 residues in the CDR3. CDR3 protein: CASRSRGQGRANYGYTF. The CDR3 nucleotides read TGTGCCAGCAGGAGTAGGGGACAGGGAAGGGCTAACTATGGCTACACCTTC.

In its sample, this clonotype was seen many times. J is TRBJ2-1 and V is TRBV6-2 or TRBV6-3; 10 bases align to TRBD2. The CDR3 is 15 residues long. CDR1 MNHEY and CDR2 SVGEGT come from the germline V gene. V lost 4 bases to trimming and J lost 4 bases; unmatched junction nucleotides: 4. The CDR3 protein is CASSSRTSGYNEQFF. CDR3 DNA sequence: TGTGCCAGCAGTTCGCGGACTAGCGGATACAATGAGCAGTTCTTC.

The chain uses TRBV30 and TRBJ2-1; tentatively, D is TRBD2 (5 bases). This CDR3 contains 11 residues. Trimming pared 4 bases from V and 7 bases from J, leaving 8 bases between. CDR1 is GTSNPN and CDR2 is SVGIG in the germline V gene (reference sequence). The CDR3 loop reads CAWTTRNEQFF. DNA for the CDR3: TGTGCCTGGACCACTAGAAATGAGCAGTTCTTC.

CDR3 region: CASSSGQEQNEQFF. CDR3 coding DNA: TGTGCCAGCAGCTCCGGACAGGAACAGAATGAGCAGTTCTTC. The rearrangement joins TRBV7-9 to TRBJ2-1, with TRBD1 matching over 7 bases. The CDR3 has 14 residues. V shed 4 bases and J 7 bases; nucleotides not matched to a gene: 7. Germline assignment: CDR1 SEHNR and CDR2 FQNEAQ (reference sequence).

The chain links TRBV12-3 or TRBV12-4 to TRBJ1-3, with a possible D match to TRBD1 (5 bases). With 2 bases removed from V and 2 bases from J, the gap between germline ends came to 13 bases. CDR3 length: 16 amino acids. CDR3: CASSLYRSLAGNTIYF. CDR3 in DNA: TGTGCCAGCAGTTTATACAGGAGTTTGGCTGGAAACACCATATATTTT.

This clonotype was seen only a few times. The CDR3 loop reads CAWKKGSGELFF. The CDR3 DNA sequence: TGTGCCTGGAAGAAAGGATCCGGGGAGCTGTTTTTT. The rearrangement uses TRBV30 and TRBJ2-2; D is unclear. V was trimmed by 4 bases and J by 6 bases, leaving 9 bases between them. This CDR3 spans 12 amino acids. CDR1 and CDR2 (germline): GTSNPN, SVGIG (reference sequence).

The rearrangement uses TRBV15 and TRBJ1-1; no firm D call. The germline V and J ends were trimmed by 6 bases and 1 base, with 18 bases remaining between them. The V gene's germline CDR1 is LNHNV and CDR2 YYDKDF (reference sequence). The CDR3 runs 16 residues. The CDR3 reads CATRNRATSSNTEAFF. Here the CDR3 DNA reads TGTGCCACCAGAAACCGAGCGACCTCTTCGAACACTGAAGCTTTCTTT.

J is TRBJ2-3 and V is TRBV7-3; 9 bases map to TRBD2. Germline values: CDR1 SGHTA, CDR2 FQGTGA. This CDR3 is 14 amino acids long. The V segment lost 6 bases and the J segment 6 bases; nucleotides outside the gene matches: 7. CDR3 in DNA: TGTGCCAGCAGTCGTTCTAGCGGGGTTGATACGCAGTATTTT. Encoded protein: CASSRSSGVDTQYF. Supplemented by reference TRBV7-3 and TRBJ2-3, the full variable domain reads GAGVSQTPSNKVTEKGKYVELRCDPISGHTALYWYRQSLGQGPEFLIYFQGTGAADDSGLPNDRFFAVRPEGSVSTLKIQRTERGDSAVYLCASSRSSGVDTQYFGPGTRLTVL.

This sequence joins TRBV20-1 and TRBJ2-7, with D possibly matching TRBD1 (5 bases). The CDR3 contains 14 residues. V dropped 0 bases and J dropped 5 bases, with 14 bases sitting between them. The germline CDR1 and CDR2 sequences are DFQATT and SNEGSKA (reference sequence). The chain's CDR3 is CSARDQGRTDEQYF. The CDR3, as DNA: TGCAGTGCTAGAGATCAGGGTCGGACCGACGAGCAGTACTTC.

This clonotype was seen ten or more times. The chain employs TRBV20-1 and TRBJ2-7; 8 bases line up with TRBD2. The CDR3 spans 13 residues. V lost 3 bases to trimming and J lost 0 bases; unmatched junction nucleotides: 1. Germline CDR1 DFQATT, CDR2 SNEGSKA (reference sequence). This chain's CDR3 is CSASGTSSYEQYF. CDR3 bases: TGCAGTGCTAGTGGGACTAGCTCCTACGAGCAGTACTTC.

This clonotype was counted only a few times. The chain joins TRBV7-6 to TRBJ2-7; D might be TRBD2 (5 bases). The germline V gene has CDR1 SGHVS and CDR2 FNYEAQ. The ends were cut back, 1 base at V and 5 bases at J, with 12 bases in the middle. The CDR3 has 14 residues. The CDR3 DNA follows: TGTGCCAGCAGCTTAGGAGGGTCGGGGAACGAGCAGTACTTC. Translation: CASSLGGSGNEQYF.

V usage is TRBV11-3 and J usage is TRBJ2-1, with unresolved D. Germline V gene sequence: CDR1 SGHNT, CDR2 YENEEA. This CDR3 spans 13 amino acids. With 5 bases removed from V and 5 bases from J, the gap between germline ends came to 10 bases. CDR3: CASSPRPNNEQFF. The CDR3 DNA is TGTGCCAGCAGCCCGAGGCCCAACAATGAGCAGTTCTTC.

This clonotype occurred many times. The V gene is TRBV12-3 or TRBV12-4, the J gene TRBJ2-2, with TRBD2 identical over 8 bases. This CDR3 comprises 16 residues. V lost 7 bases and J lost 4; bases outside the gene matches: 11. The CDR3 loop is CASNAATGGFTGELFF. The CDR3 bases are TGTGCCAGCAACGCCGCGACGGGAGGGTTCACCGGGGAGCTGTTTTTT.

V usage is TRBV12-3 or TRBV12-4 and J usage is TRBJ1-3; weak D call: TRBD1 (5 bases). The ends were cut back, 3 bases at V and 0 bases at J, with 15 bases in the middle. The length of the CDR3 is 17 residues. The CDR3 spells CASSFNPGRNSGNTIYF. CDR3 nucleotide sequence: TGTGCCAGCAGTTTTAATCCGGGACGGAACTCTGGAAACACCATATATTTT.